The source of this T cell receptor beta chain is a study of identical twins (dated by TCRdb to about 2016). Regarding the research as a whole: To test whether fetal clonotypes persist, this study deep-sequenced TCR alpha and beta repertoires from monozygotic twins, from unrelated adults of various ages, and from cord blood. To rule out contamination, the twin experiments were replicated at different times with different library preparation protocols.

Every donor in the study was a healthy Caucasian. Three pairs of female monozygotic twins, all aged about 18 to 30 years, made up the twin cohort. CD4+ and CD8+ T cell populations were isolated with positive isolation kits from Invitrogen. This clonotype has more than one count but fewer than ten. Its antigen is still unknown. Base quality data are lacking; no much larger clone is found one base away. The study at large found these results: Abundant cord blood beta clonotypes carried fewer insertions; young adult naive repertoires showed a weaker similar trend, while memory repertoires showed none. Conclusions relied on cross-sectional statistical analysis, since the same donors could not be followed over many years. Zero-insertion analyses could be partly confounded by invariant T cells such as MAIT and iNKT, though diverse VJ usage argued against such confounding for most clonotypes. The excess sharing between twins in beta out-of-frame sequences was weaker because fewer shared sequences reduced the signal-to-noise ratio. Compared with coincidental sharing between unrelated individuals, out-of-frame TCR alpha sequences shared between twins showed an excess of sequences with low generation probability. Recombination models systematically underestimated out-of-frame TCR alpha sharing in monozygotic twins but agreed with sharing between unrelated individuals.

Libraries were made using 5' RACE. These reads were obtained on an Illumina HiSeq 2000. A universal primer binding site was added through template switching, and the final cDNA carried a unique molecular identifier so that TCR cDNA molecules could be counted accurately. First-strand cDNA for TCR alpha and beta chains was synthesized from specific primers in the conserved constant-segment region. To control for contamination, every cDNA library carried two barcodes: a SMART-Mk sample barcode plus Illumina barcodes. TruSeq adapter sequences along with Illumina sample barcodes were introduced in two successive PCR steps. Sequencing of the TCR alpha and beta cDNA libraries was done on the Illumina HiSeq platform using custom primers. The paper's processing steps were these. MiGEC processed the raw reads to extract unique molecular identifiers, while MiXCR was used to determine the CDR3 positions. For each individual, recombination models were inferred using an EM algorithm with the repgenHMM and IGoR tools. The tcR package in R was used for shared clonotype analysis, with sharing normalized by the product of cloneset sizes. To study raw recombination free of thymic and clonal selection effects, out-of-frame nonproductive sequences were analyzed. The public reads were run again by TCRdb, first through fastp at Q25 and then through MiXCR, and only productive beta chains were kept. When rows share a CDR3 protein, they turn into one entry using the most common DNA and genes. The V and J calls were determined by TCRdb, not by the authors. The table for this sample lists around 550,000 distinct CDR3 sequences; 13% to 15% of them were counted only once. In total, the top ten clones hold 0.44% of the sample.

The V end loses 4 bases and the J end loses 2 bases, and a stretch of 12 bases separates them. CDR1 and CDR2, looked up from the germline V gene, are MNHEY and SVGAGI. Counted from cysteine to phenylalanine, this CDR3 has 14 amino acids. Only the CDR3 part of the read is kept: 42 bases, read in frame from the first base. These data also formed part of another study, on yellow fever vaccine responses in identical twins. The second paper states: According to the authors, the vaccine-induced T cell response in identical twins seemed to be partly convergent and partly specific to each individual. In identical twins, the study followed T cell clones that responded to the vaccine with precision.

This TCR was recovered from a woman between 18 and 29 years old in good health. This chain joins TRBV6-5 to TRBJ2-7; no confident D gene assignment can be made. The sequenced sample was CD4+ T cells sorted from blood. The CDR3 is CASSSVGSAYEQYF. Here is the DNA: TGTGCCAGCAGTTCGGTAGGCAGCGCCTACGAGCAGTACTTC.